This TCR beta chain derives from a study of regulatory and conventional T cells in RAG deficiency. Assay used: immunoSEQ multiplex PCR; TCRdb lists only in-frame clones, some missing. The table records around 29,000 clones, roughly 96% of them present only once. Blood CD4+ CD25-low CD127-high conventional T cells supplied the genomic DNA template. The CDR3 runs 13 residues. Germline V CDR1 and CDR2: MNHNS, SASEGT. V lost 9 bases and J lost 6, with 17 bases in between. These records were also assigned to another study, of regulatory T cells. That report adds: Primers: 52 TRBV forward and 13 TRBJ reverse.

This receptor was identified in a human donor in good health. Sequencing was done on a sample of CD25- CD4+ T cells sorted from blood. The chain combines TRBV6-1 with TRBJ1-1; weak D call: TRBD1 (5 bases). The CDR3 protein is CASRSTVVSEAFF. As DNA, the CDR3 is TGTGCCAGTCGGTCGACAGTAGTATCTGAAGCTTTCTTT.